The source of this T cell receptor (beta chain) is a study of T cell responses to AZD1222 COVID-19 vaccine. Notes on the study in general: Repertoire sampling happened only post peak T cell response. White British people made up most donors, females outnumbered males, and clonal diversity was possibly underestimated.

The protocol was immunoSEQ multiplex PCR, while the TCRdb copy is restricted to in-frame clones and leaves out a portion. The sample records about 120,000 clones, about 92% being singletons. Remarks on this clone: Its antigen is still unknown.

The length of the CDR3 is 15 residues. Germline CDR1 reads MNHEY; CDR2 reads SMNVEV (reference sequence). V was trimmed by 0 bases and J by 4 bases, leaving 12 bases between them. The receptor was isolated from an adult who received the AZD1222 COVID-19 vaccine. V and J are TRBV27 and TRBJ1-2; D is unclear. Material: peripheral blood, obtained 28 days after the second AZD1222 dose. CDR3: CASSLSGVYLYGYTF. The CDR3 coding sequence is TGTGCCAGCAGTTTATCTGGGGTCTACCTCTATGGCTACACCTTC.